The 7 T cell receptor beta chains in this list originate from one sample, sequenced in a study of blood T cell repertoires in COVID-19. The protocol was immunoSEQ multiplex PCR, while the TCRdb copy is restricted to in-frame clones and leaves out a portion. The table includes about 180,000 clones, about 85% detected once. The sequencing sample was made of peripheral blood. These TCRs come from a person aged 70 to 85 with COVID-19, enrolled during active disease.

A few counts support this clone. This chain connects TRBV6-5 to TRBJ2-5; D remains unclear. Germline CDR1 reads MNHEY; CDR2 reads SVGAGI. The V end lost 2 bases, the J end lost 5 bases, and 9 bases lay between the germline ends. This CDR3 comprises 13 residues. As DNA, the CDR3 is TGTGCCAGCAGTTACGAGGCTACGGAGACCCAGTACTTC. Its translation is CASSYEATETQYF.

The genes are TRBV28 and TRBJ1-2; the D gene is possibly TRBD1 (6 bases). The CDR3 sequence is 12 residues long. Per the germline V gene, CDR1 is MDHEN and CDR2 is SYDVKM. The V end lost 8 bases, the J end lost 5 bases, and 12 bases lay between the germline ends. The CDR3 nucleotides read TGTGCCAGCCAGACAGGTTCATATGGCTACACCTTC. This gives the protein CASQTGSYGYTF.

The chain uses TRBV5-1 and TRBJ1-1; D is uncertain. Trimming took off 0 bases at V and 10 bases at J, with 10 bases between the two ends. Germline loops: CDR1 SGHRS, CDR2 YFSETQ. This CDR3 comprises 12 residues. The CDR3 spells CASSLEAGGAFF. DNA of the CDR3: TGCGCCAGCAGCTTGGAGGCCGGCGGAGCTTTCTTT. The full variable domain, completed using reference TRBV5-1 and TRBJ1-1, is KAGVTQTPRYLIKTRGQQVTLSCSPISGHRSVSWYQQTPGQGLQFLFEYFSETQRNKGNFPGRFSGRQFSNSRSEMNVSTLELGDSALYLCASSLEAGGAFFGQGTRLTVV.

V and J are TRBV6-5 and TRBJ1-5; 12 bases are shared with TRBD1. The CDR3 length is 15 residues. V shed 8 bases and J 2 bases; nucleotides not matched to a gene: 4. Germline V gives CDR1 MNHEY, CDR2 SVGAGI. The DNA for the CDR3 is TGTGCCAGCGGGACAGGGGGCGCGGGCAATCAGCCCCAGCATTTT. Protein sequence: CASGTGGAGNQPQHF.

The gene calls are TRBV18 and TRBJ2-1, with D perhaps matching TRBD2 (6 bases). The CDR3 consists of 15 residues. CDR1 is KGHSH and CDR2 is LQKENI in the germline V gene. The ends were cut back, 6 bases at V and 5 bases at J, with 17 bases in the middle. CDR3 nucleotides: TGTGCCAGCTCCCCGGGACTGACTAATGACAATGAGCAGTTCTTC. Encoded protein: CASSPGLTNDNEQFF.

The chain joins TRBV15 to TRBJ2-5; 10 bases fit TRBD2. This CDR3 spans 17 amino acids. The junction had 9 bases not matched to a gene; V was cut back by 2 bases and J by 3 bases. Per the germline V gene, CDR1 is LNHNV and CDR2 is YYDKDF (reference sequence). The CDR3, as DNA: TGTGCCACCAGCAGATTGACGGGAGCGGGGGGGAAAGAGACCCAGTACTTC. This sequence encodes CATSRLTGAGGKETQYF. Filled out from reference TRBV15 and TRBJ2-5, the complete variable domain reads DAMVIQNPRYQVTQFGKPVTLSCSQTLNHNVMYWYQQKSSQAPKLLFHYYDKDFNNEADTPDNFQSRRPNTSFCFLDIRSPGLGDTAMYLCATSRLTGAGGKETQYFGPGTRLLVL.

This clone was picked up one time. The chain carries TRBV28 and TRBJ1-5; TRBD1 might be the D (6 bases). In germline, CDR1 is MDHEN, CDR2 SYDVKM. With 2 bases removed from V and 3 bases from J, the gap between germline ends came to 14 bases. The CDR3 extends over 16 amino acids. CDR3 sequence: CASSLGGIVSNQPQHF. The CDR3 DNA is TGTGCCAGCAGTTTAGGGGGCATCGTTTCCAATCAGCCCCAGCATTTT.